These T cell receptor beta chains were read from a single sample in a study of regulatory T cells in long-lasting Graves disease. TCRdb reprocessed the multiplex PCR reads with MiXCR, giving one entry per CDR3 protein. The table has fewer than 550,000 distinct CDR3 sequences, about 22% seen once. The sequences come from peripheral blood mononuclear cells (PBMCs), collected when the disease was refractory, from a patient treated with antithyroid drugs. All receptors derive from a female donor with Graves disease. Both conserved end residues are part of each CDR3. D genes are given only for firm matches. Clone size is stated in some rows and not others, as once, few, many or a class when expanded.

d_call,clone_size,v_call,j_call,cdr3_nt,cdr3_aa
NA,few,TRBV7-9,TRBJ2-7,TGTGCCAGCAGCTTAGTCGGCAGGGCAGTTTACGAGCAGTACTTC,CASSLVGRAVYEQYF
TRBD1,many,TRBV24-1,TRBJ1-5,TGTGCCACCAGTGATACCGGACAGGGGGTGGATCAGCCCCAGCATTTT,CATSDTGQGVDQPQHF
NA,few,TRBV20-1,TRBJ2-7,TGCAGTGCTAGTCCGATAAGACAGCTCTCCTACGAGCAGTACTTC,CSASPIRQLSYEQYF
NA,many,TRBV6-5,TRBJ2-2,TGTGCCAGCAGTTACTCCCCCGCGAACACCGGGGAGCTGTTTTTT,CASSYSPANTGELFF
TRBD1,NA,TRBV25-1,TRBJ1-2,TGTGCCAGCAGTGAGAGGACAGGGGCACTGGGCTACACCTTC,CASSERTGALGYTF
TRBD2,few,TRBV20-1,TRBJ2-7,TGCAGTGCTAGACCTAGATCCCCTATAGCGGGAGTAGGATACGAGCAGTACTTC,CSARPRSPIAGVGYEQYF
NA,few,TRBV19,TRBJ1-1,TGTGCCAGTAGTATAGTGGGCCCGAACACTGAAGCTTTCTTT,CASSIVGPNTEAFF
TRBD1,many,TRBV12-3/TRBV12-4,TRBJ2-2,TGTGCCAGCTCCCGGGACAGGGCCAACACCGGGGAGCTGTTTTTT,CASSRDRANTGELFF
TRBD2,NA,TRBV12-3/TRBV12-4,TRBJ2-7,TGTGCCAGCAGTTTAATGGCGGGAGGAAAGTCCTACGAGCAGTACTTC,CASSLMAGGKSYEQYF
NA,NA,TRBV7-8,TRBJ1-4,TGTACCAGCAGCATAGAGGGGTACGGGGAGAAACTGTTTTTT,CTSSIEGYGEKLFF
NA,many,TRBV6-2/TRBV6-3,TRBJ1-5,TGTGCCAGCAGTTACCATAGCAATCAGCCCCAGCATTTT,CASSYHSNQPQHF
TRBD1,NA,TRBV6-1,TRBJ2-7,TGTGCCAGCAGTCCGGAGGGGACAGGGGCCTACGAGCAGTACTTC,CASSPEGTGAYEQYF
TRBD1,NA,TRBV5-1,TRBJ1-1,TGCGCCAGCAGCTGGGTGGGACAGGGAACTGAAGCTTTCTTT,CASSWVGQGTEAFF
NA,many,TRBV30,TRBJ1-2,TGTGCCTGGATATCAGGTGTGGAGTATGGCTACACCTTC,CAWISGVEYGYTF
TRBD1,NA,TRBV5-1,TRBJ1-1,TGCGCCAGCAGCTACGGACAGGGGGCTGGTCGGGCTGAAGCTTTCTTT,CASSYGQGAGRAEAFF
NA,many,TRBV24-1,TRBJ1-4,TGTGCCACCAGTGCCTCCGGGACAACTAATGAAAAACTGTTTTTT,CATSASGTTNEKLFF
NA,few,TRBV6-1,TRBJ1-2,TGTGCCAGCAGCCAGCTACAGGGATATATGGATGGCTACACCTTC,CASSQLQGYMDGYTF
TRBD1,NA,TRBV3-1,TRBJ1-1,TGTGCCAGCAGCACCTGGGTGGGACAGGGGGCAAAGGCTTTCTTT,CASSTWVGQGAKAFF
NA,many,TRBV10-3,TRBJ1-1,TGTGCCATCAGTCGGGAACCCGGGAACACTGAAGCTTTCTTT,CAISREPGNTEAFF
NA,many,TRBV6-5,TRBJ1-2,TGTGCCAGCAGTTACTCCTCCGAGGGGAAGAAGGGCTACACCTTC,CASSYSSEGKKGYTF
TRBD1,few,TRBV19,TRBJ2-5,TGTGCCAGTAGGTCCCGGACAGGACACCAAGAGACCCAGTACTTC,CASRSRTGHQETQYF
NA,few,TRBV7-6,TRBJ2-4,TGTGCCAGCAGCTTAGAGGCAGGGCGCGACATTCAGTACTTC,CASSLEAGRDIQYF
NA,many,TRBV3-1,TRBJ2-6,TGTGCCAGCGGAGGGGGATTTTCATCTGGGGCCAACGTCCTGACTTTC,CASGGGFSSGANVLTF
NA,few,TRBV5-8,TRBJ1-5,TGTGCCAGCAGCTTGGTTTTGGGGCCCCAGCATTTT,CASSLVLGPQHF
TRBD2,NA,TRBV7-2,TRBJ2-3,TGTGCCAGCAGCTTAAACCGAGCGGGAGGGGCAGATACGCAGTATTTT,CASSLNRAGGADTQYF
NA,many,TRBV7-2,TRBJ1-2,TGTGCCAGCAGCCGTCTTGTGACGGCTCCGCGGGGCCCATATGGCTACACCTTC,CASSRLVTAPRGPYGYTF
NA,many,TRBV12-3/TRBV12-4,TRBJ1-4,TGTGCCAGCTCCTCGAGGGAAAAACTGTTTTTT,CASSSREKLFF
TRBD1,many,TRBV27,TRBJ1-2,TGTGCCAGCAGTTTATCTGCGCAGGGGGCCGGCTATGGCTACACCTTC,CASSLSAQGAGYGYTF
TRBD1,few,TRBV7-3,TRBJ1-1,TGTGCCAGCAGCCAAGAGGACAGGGGTATATCTGAAGCTTTCTTT,CASSQEDRGISEAFF
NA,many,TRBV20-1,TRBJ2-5,TGCAGTGCTTCGGACAGCATCCAAGAGACCCAGTACTTC,CSASDSIQETQYF
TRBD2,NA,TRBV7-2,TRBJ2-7,TGTGCCAGCAGCCCACCGAAGTGGCTAGCGGGAGGGCTGGCGCAGTACTTC,CASSPPKWLAGGLAQYF
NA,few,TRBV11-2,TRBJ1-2,TGTGCCAGCACCCGTCGCTTCGACTATGGCTACACCTTC,CASTRRFDYGYTF
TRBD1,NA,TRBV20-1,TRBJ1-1,TGCAGTGCTCTCCGGACAGGGCTCACTGAAGCTTTCTTT,CSALRTGLTEAFF
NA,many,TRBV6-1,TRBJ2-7,TGTGCCAGCAGCTTCGACGCCTACGAGCAGTACTTC,CASSFDAYEQYF
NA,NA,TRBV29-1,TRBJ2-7,TGCAGCGTTAGTGGCAGGGCGACCTACGAGCAGTACTTC,CSVSGRATYEQYF
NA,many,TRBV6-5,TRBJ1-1,TGTGCCAGCAGTTACACCTTACGGCGTGGGACTGAAGCTTTCTTT,CASSYTLRRGTEAFF
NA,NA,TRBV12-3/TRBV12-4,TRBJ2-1,TGTGCCAGCAGCCTCCGTTTAGGATCCAATGAGCAGTTCTTC,CASSLRLGSNEQFF
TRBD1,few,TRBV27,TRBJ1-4,TGTGTCAGCAGTACACAGGGGTCAGGAAAACTGTTTTTT,CVSSTQGSGKLFF
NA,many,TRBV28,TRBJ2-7,TGTGCCAGCAGAAGGGGTGGCTACGAGCAGTACTTC,CASRRGGYEQYF
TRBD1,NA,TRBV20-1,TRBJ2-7,TGCAGTGCTAGACCGACAGGGGGAGAGCAGTACTTC,CSARPTGGEQYF
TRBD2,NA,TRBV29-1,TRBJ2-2,TGCAGCGCCCGGGGGGATGGGACCACCGGGGAGCCGTTTTTT,CSARGDGTTGEPFF
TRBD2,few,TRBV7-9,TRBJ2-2,TGTGCCAGCAGCTGGAATAGCGGGATGACACCCGGGGAGCTGTTTTTT,CASSWNSGMTPGELFF
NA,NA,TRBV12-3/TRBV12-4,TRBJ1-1,TGTGCCAGCAGCCGATCCGACCGGAACACTGAAGCTTTCTTT,CASSRSDRNTEAFF
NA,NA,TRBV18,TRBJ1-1,TGTGCCAGCTCACGGGACGCTAACACTGAAGCTTTCTTT,CASSRDANTEAFF
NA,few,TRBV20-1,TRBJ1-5,TGCAGTGCTAGAAACAGCTTTTATAGCAATCAGCCCCAGCATTTT,CSARNSFYSNQPQHF
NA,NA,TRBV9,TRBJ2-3,TGTGCCAGCAGCGTAGGAACAGTCCCCACAGATACGCAGTATTTT,CASSVGTVPTDTQYF
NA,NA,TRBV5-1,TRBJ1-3,TGCGCCAGCAGCCCTACCGCACAGTTTCCGAGCTCTGGAAACACCATATATTTT,CASSPTAQFPSSGNTIYF
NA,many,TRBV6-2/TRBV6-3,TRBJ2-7,TGTGCCAGCAGGCTGGTACCCCAGGATTCCTACGAGCAGTACTTC,CASRLVPQDSYEQYF
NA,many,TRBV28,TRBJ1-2,TGTGCCAGCAGCATACAGGAGAGTAGGCGCGGCTACACCTTC,CASSIQESRRGYTF
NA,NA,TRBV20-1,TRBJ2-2,TGCAGTGCTTCAGGGACCACATGGGGCGGGGAGCTGTTTTTT,CSASGTTWGGELFF
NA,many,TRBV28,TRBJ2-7,TGTGCCAGCTCTGACCCGTCTGCCTACGAGCAGTACTTC,CASSDPSAYEQYF
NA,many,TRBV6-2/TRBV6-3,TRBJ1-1,TGTGCCAGCAGTTACTCGAAAATGACTGAAGCTTTCTTT,CASSYSKMTEAFF
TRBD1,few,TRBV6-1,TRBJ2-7,TGTGCCAGCTCCCAGATTGGGACAGGCGTCTCCTACGAGCAGTACTTC,CASSQIGTGVSYEQYF
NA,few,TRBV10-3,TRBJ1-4,TGTGCCATCAGTGATGATGGCGCTGAAAAACTGTTTTTT,CAISDDGAEKLFF
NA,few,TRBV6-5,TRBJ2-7,TGTGCCAGCAGTTACTCCTTTGACACCGTTGGGGGTTACGAGCAGTACTTC,CASSYSFDTVGGYEQYF
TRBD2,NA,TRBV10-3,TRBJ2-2,TGTGCCATCAGGGCCTCTAGCGGGAGAGACACCGGGGAGCTGTTTTTT,CAIRASSGRDTGELFF
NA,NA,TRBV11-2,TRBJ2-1,TGTGCCAGCAGCTTAGAGGGAGCTAACTCCTACAATGAGCAGTTCTTC,CASSLEGANSYNEQFF
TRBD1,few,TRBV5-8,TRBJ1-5,TGTGCCAGCAGCTATTCCGACAGGGTGCGGGGGCCCCAGCATTTT,CASSYSDRVRGPQHF
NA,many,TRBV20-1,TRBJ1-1,TGCAGTGCTAGAGATACAGGTTCACCCAACACTGAAGCTTTCTTT,CSARDTGSPNTEAFF
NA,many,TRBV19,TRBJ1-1,TGTGCCACCGACCGGGACACTGAAGCTTTCTTT,CATDRDTEAFF